These 5 T cell receptor beta chains were all obtained from the same sample, sequenced in a study of immune evolution from preneoplasia to lung adenocarcinoma. Produced via immunoSEQ multiplex PCR; TCRdb's table is partial and in-frame only. The data show 8,000 or so clones, 81% seen once. The sequenced sample consisted of FFPE invasive lung adenocarcinoma tissue. The receptors derive from a person between 50 and 60 years old with lung adenocarcinoma.

This CDR3 is CASSFGGDTEAFF. Here the CDR3 DNA reads TGTGCCAGCAGCTTCGGGGGGGACACTGAAGCTTTCTTT. This chain connects TRBV7-2 to TRBJ1-1, with D possibly TRBD1 on 5 matching bases. CDR3 size: 13 residues. Germline CDR1 reads SGHTA; CDR2 reads FQGNSA. Between the trimmed V and J ends, which lost 3 bases and 3 bases, there was a span of 8 bases. The entire variable domain, with the rest obtained from reference TRBV7-2 and TRBJ1-1, is as follows: GAGVSQSPSNKVTEKGKDVELRCDPISGHTALYWYRQSLGQGLEFLIYFQGNSAPDKSGLPSDRFSAERTGGSVSTLTIQRTQQEDSAVYLCASSFGGDTEAFFGQGTRLTVV.

This clone was seen more than once but under ten times. V is TRBV6-5 and J is TRBJ1-2, with 8 nucleotides matching TRBD1. V lost 5 bases to trimming and J lost 7 bases; unmatched junction nucleotides: 12. The CDR3 is 15 amino acids. Germline CDR1 and CDR2: MNHEY and SVGAGI. CDR3 in DNA: TGTGCCAGCAGTAACCCCCCCGGACAGGGAGGTGGCTACACCTTC. Amino acids: CASSNPPGQGGGYTF.

This chain connects TRBV28 to TRBJ1-2; unclear D gene. Trimming cost V 5 bases and J 0 bases, with 4 bases left between them. Germline V gene sequence: CDR1 MDHEN, CDR2 SYDVKM. The CDR3 has 12 amino acids. The CDR3 DNA sequence: TGTGCCAGCAGTCAGGCTAACTATGGCTACACCTTC. It encodes CASSQANYGYTF.

The chain combines TRBV2 with TRBJ2-3; D remains ambiguous. Germline V gene lookup returns CDR1 SNHLY and CDR2 FYNNEI. The CDR3 is 14 residues long. Trimming took 3 bases from V and 1 from J, leaving 8 bases between them. The CDR3: CASSDDWRTDTQYF. The CDR3 DNA sequence: TGTGCCAGCAGTGACGACTGGCGCACAGATACGCAGTATTTT.

This clone has only one observation. J is TRBJ2-6 and V is TRBV5-1, with 7 bases fitting TRBD2. This CDR3 comprises 19 residues. Trimming removed 0 bases from V and 1 base from J; junction bases left unmatched: 10. The germline V gene has CDR1 SGHRS and CDR2 YFSETQ. As DNA, the CDR3 is TGCGCCAGCAGCTTGGCCCGCGGGGGAGGCGGATCTGGGGCCAACGTCCTGACTTTC. Residues: CASSLARGGGGSGANVLTF. The variable domain in full, with the rest retrieved from reference TRBV5-1 and TRBJ2-6, is KAGVTQTPRYLIKTRGQQVTLSCSPISGHRSVSWYQQTPGQGLQFLFEYFSETQRNKGNFPGRFSGRQFSNSRSEMNVSTLELGDSALYLCASSLARGGGGSGANVLTFGAGSRLTVL.